This T cell receptor (beta chain) comes out of a study of cytomegalovirus exposure and HLA in healthy donors. The CDR3 extends over 14 amino acids. The V gene lost 0 bases and the J gene lost 2 bases, with 8 bases spanning the gap. Per germline, CDR1 PRHDT and CDR2 FYEKMQ (reference sequence). The PCR made use of 60 Vbeta and 13 Jbeta primers. TCRdb's copy holds only in-frame clones and misses some; the assay was immunoSEQ multiplex PCR. The profile covers about 180,000 clones, with 85% appearing a single time and 1% taken by the ten largest. The source is a boy aged 2-9 years in good health and CMV-seronegative. This rearrangement joins TRBV13 to TRBJ2-7, with D perhaps matching TRBD1 (5 bases). Input material: PBMCs. This chain's CDR3 is CASSLGQGPYEQYV. As DNA, the CDR3 is TGTGCCAGCAGCTTAGGTCAGGGTCCCTACGAGCAGTACGTC.